This T cell receptor (beta chain) came from a study of blood T cell repertoires in COVID-19. The data were produced by immunoSEQ multiplex PCR, yet TCRdb's version contains in-frame clones alone and is incomplete. The sample has 280,000 or so clones; approximately 86% are singletons. A note on this clone: An end of the junction does not agree with germline; a read error may underlie this.

This CDR3 is 16 amino acids long. Per the germline V gene, CDR1 is MNHEY and CDR2 is SVGEGT. The sequenced sample was peripheral blood. The sequence derives from a woman aged 30 to 39 who had recovered from COVID-19. The genes are TRBV6-2 or TRBV6-3 and TRBJ2-1, with 9 bases identical to TRBD1. The CDR3 DNA is TGTGCCAGCAGTAACTCCGGGACAGGGACCTACAATGAGCAGTTCTTC. Its protein product is CASSNSGTGTYNEQFF.